This paragraph reports one T cell receptor beta chain. The study ran its PCR with 60 Vbeta and 13 Jbeta primers. TCRdb keeps only in-frame clones here, not all; method: immunoSEQ multiplex PCR. The data show some 110,000 clones, roughly four fifths seen once. The sample belongs to a study of cytomegalovirus exposure and HLA in healthy donors. V was trimmed by 5 bases and J by 0 bases, leaving 11 bases between them. The CDR3 has 15 amino acids. The germline gives CDR1 LNHDA, CDR2 SQIVND (reference sequence). The source material was PBMCs. The rearrangement joins TRBV19 to TRBJ2-1; unclear D gene. The TCR was taken from a man in his fifties in good health and CMV-seropositive. The CDR3 here is CASSRGASSYNEQFF. The CDR3 DNA reads TGTGCCAGTAGTCGAGGCGCTAGCTCCTACAATGAGCAGTTCTTC.